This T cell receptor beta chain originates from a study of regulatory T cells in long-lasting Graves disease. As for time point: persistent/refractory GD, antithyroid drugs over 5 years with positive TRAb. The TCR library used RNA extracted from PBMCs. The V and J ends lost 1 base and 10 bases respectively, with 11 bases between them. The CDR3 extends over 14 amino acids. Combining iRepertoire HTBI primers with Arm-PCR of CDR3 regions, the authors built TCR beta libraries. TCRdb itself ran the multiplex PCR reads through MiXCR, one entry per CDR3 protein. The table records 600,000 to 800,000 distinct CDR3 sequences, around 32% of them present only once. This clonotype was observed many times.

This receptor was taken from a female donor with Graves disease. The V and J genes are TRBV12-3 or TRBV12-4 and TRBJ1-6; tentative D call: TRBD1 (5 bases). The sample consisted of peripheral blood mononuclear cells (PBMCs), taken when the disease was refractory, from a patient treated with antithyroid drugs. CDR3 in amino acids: CASSLGSGLSPLHF. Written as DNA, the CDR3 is TGTGCCAGCAGTTTAGGTTCAGGGTTGTCACCCCTCCACTTT.